This T cell receptor beta chain was sequenced for a study of read filtering for tumor transcriptome and immune sequencing. Study background: The cohort had some 16 men and approximately 14 women aged about 47 to 90, mean about 70 years.

This clonotype came up many times. From roughly 390 ng of RNA, a library with molecular barcoded alpha/delta and beta/gamma adaptors was made. Each CDR3 protein is one row after TCRdb ran MiXCR on the reads. The sample has some 43,000 distinct CDR3 sequences; around an eighth are singletons. With 6 bases clipped from V and 6 bases from J, the junction kept 6 bases outside the gene matches. The CDR3 length is 14 residues. Germline-derived CDR1 and CDR2 are MNHEY and SVGAGI. The chain employs TRBV6-5 and TRBJ2-2; 8 bases align to TRBD1. Sequencing was performed on a population of CD138-negative cells sorted from bone marrow. This TCR was sampled from a donor aged 40 or older with multiple myeloma. CDR3: CASRSGQGAGELFF. The CDR3 region has the DNA TGTGCCAGCAGATCTGGACAGGGAGCCGGGGAGCTGTTTTTT.